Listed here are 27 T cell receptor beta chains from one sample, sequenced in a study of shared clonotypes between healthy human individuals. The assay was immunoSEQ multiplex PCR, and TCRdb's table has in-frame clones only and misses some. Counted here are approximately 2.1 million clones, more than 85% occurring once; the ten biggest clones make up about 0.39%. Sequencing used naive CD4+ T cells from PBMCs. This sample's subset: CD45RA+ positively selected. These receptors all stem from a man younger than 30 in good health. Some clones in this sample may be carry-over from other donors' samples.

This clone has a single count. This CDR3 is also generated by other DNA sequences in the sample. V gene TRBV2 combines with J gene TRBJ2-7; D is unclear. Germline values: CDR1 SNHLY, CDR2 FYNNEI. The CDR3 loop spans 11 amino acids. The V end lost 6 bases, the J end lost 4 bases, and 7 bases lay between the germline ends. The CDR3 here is CASSRLYEQYF. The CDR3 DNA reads TGTGCCAGCAGCCGCCTTTACGAGCAGTACTTC.

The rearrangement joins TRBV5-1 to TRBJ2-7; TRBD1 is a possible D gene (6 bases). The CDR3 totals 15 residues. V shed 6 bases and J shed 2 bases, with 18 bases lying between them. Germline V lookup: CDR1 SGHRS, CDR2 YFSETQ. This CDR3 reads CASIYRAGAAYEQYF. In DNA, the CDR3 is TGCGCCAGCATCTACCGCGCAGGGGCGGCCTACGAGCAGTACTTC.

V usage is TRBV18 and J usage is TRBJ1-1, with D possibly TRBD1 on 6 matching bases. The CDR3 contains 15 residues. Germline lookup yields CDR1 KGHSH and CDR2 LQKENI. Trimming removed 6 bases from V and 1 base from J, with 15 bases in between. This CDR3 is CASSYSGVPNTEAFF. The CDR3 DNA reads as TGTGCCAGCTCTTATTCAGGGGTCCCGAACACTGAAGCTTTCTTT.

The CDR3 sequence is CASSMTGGPYEQYF. The CDR3 DNA reads as TGTGCCAGCAGCATGACAGGGGGACCCTACGAGCAGTACTTC. This chain joins TRBV7-2 and TRBJ2-7, with TRBD1 matching over 9 bases. The CDR3 contains 14 residues. Germline V lookup: CDR1 SGHTA, CDR2 FQGNSA. V lost 5 bases, J lost 2 bases, and 4 bases stayed unmatched.

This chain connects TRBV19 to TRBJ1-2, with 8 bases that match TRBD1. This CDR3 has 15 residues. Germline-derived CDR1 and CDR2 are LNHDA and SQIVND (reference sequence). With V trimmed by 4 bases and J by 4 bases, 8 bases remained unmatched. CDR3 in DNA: TGTGCCAGTAGTACTCCGCAGGGGGCTAGCTATGGCTACACCTTC. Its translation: CASSTPQGASYGYTF.

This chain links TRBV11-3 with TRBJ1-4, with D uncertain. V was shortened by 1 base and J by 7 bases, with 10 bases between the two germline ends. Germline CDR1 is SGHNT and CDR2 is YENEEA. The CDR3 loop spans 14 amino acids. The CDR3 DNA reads TGTGCCAGCAGCTTAGGGCAGGCGATTGAAAAACTGTTTTTT. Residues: CASSLGQAIEKLFF.

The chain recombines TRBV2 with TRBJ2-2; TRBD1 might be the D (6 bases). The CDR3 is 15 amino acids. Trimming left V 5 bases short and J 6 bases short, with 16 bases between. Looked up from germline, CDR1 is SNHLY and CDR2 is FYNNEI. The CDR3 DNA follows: TGTGCCAGCAGTAGGGACACCCCTGACCCCGGGGAGCTGTTTTTT. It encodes CASSRDTPDPGELFF.

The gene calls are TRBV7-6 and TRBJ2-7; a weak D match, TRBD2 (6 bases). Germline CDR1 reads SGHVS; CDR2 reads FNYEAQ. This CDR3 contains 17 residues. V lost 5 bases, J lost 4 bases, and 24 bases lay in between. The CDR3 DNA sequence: TGTGCCAGCAGCCAGGGACTCGGGAGCGCCAGACGTTACGAGCAGTACTTC. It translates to CASSQGLGSARRYEQYF.

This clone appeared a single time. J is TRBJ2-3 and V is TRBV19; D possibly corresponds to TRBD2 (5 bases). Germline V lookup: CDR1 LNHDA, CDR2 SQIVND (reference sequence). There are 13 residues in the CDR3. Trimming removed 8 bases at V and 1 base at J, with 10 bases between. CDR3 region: CASGSRGTDTQYF. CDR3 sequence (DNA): TGTGCCAGTGGGAGCCGGGGCACAGATACGCAGTATTTT.

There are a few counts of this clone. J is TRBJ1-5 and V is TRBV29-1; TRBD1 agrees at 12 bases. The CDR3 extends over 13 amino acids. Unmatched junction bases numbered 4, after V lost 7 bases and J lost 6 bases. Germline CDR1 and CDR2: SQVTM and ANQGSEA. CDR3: CSGGQGAGQPQHF. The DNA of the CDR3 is TGCAGCGGGGGACAGGGGGCTGGTCAGCCCCAGCATTTT.

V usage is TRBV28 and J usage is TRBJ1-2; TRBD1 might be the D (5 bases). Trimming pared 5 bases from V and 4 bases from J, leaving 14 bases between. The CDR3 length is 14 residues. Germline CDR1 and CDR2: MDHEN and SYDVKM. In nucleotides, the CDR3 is TGTGCCAGCAGTACAAGCAGGGATGGCTATGGCTACACCTTC. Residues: CASSTSRDGYGYTF.

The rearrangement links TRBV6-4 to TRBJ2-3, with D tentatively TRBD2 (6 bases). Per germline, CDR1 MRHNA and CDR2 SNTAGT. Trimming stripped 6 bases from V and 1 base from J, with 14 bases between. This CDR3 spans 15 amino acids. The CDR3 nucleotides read TGTGCCAGCAGCTATTCGGGACTCCGCACAGATACGCAGTATTTT. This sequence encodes CASSYSGLRTDTQYF.

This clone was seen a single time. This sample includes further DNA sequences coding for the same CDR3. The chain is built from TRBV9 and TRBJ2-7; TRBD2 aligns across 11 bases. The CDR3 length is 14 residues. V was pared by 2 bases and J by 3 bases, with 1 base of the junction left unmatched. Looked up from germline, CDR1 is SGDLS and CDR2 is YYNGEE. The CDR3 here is CASSVGTSGYEQYF. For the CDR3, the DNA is TGTGCCAGCAGCGTTGGGACTAGCGGCTACGAGCAGTACTTC.

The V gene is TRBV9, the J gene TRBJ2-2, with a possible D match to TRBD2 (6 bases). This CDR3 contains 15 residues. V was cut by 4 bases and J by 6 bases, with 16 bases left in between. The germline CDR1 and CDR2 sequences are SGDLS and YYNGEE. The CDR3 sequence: CASSPGPGTPGELFF. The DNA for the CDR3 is TGTGCCAGCAGCCCAGGACCCGGGACTCCCGGGGAGCTGTTTTTT.

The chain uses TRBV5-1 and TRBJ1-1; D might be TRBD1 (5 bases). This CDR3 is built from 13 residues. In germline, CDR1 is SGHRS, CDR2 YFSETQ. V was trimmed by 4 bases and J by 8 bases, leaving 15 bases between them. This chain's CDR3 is CASSRRGREEAFF. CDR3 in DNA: TGCGCCAGCAGCCGCCGGGGACGGGAGGAAGCTTTCTTT.

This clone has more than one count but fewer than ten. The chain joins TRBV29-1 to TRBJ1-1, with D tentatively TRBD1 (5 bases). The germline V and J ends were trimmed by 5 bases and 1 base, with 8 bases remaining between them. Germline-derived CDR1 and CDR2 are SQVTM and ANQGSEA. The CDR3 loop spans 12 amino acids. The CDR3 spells CSVSQGNTEAFF. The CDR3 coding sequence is TGCAGCGTTTCCCAGGGGAACACTGAAGCTTTCTTT.

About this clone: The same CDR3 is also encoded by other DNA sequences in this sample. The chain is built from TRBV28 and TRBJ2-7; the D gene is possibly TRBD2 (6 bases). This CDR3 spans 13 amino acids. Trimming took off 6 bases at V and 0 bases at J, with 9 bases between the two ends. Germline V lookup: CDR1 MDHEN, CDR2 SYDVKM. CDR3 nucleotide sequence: TGTGCCAGCAGCCCGGGGGTCTCCTACGAGCAGTACTTC. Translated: CASSPGVSYEQYF.

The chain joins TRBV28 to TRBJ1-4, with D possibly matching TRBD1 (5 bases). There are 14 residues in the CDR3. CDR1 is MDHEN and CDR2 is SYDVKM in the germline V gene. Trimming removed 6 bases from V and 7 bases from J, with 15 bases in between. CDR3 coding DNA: TGTGCCAGCAGCCCGGACTGGGGCGGTGAAAAACTGTTTTTT. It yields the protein CASSPDWGGEKLFF.

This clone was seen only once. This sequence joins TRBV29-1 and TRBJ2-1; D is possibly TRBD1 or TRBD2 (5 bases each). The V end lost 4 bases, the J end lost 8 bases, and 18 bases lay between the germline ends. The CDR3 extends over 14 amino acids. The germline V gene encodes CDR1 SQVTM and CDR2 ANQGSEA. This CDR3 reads CSVGSRGRVHEQFF. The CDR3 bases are TGCAGCGTTGGTAGCCGGGGCAGGGTCCATGAGCAGTTCTTC.

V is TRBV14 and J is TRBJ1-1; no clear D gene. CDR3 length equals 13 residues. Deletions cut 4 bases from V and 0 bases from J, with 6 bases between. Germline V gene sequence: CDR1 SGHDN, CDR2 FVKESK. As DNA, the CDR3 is TGTGCCAGCAGCCGGACTATGAACACTGAAGCTTTCTTT. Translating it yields CASSRTMNTEAFF. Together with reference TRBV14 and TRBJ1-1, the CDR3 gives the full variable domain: EAGVTQFPSHSVIEKGQTVTLRCDPISGHDNLYWYRRVMGKEIKFLLHFVKESKQDESGMPNNRFLAERTGGTYSTLKVQPAELEDSGVYFCASSRTMNTEAFFGQGTRLTVV.

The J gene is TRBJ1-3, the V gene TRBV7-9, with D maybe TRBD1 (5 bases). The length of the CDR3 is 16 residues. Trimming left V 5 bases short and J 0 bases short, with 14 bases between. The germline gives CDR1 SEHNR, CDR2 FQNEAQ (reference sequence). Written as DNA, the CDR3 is TGTGCCAGCAGCCCTCGACAGTACCTCTCTGGAAACACCATATATTTT. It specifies CASSPRQYLSGNTIYF.

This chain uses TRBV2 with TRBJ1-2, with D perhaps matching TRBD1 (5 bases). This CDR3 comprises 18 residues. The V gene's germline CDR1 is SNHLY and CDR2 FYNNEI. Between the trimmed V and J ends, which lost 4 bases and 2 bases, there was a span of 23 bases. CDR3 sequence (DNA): TGTGCCAGCAGTGTGGCCCAGGGATGGGACTTCTCCAACTATGGCTACACCTTC. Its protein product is CASSVAQGWDFSNYGYTF.

The CDR3 DNA follows: TGCGCCACAGCTCTGCGTCCTTTCATCGATGAGCAGTTCTTC. Amino acid sequence: CATALRPFIDEQFF. The chain recombines TRBV5-1 with TRBJ2-1; D gene unclear. Germline V gives CDR1 SGHRS, CDR2 YFSETQ. The V gene lost 9 bases and the J gene lost 8 bases, with 21 bases spanning the gap. The CDR3 sequence is 14 residues long.

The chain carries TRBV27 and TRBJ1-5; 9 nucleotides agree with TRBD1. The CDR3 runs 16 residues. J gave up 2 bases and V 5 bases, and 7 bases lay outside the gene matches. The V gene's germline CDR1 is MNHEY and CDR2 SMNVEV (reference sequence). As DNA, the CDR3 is TGTGCCAGCAGTACCTACAGGGGGCCGGGCAATCAGCCCCAGCATTTT. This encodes CASSTYRGPGNQPQHF.

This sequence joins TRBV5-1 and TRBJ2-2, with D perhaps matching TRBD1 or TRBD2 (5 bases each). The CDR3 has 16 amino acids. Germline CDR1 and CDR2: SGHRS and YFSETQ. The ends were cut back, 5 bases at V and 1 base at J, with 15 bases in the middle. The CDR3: CASRRDPDLNTGELFF. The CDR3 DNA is TGCGCCAGCAGACGGGACCCCGATCTGAACACCGGGGAGCTGTTTTTT.

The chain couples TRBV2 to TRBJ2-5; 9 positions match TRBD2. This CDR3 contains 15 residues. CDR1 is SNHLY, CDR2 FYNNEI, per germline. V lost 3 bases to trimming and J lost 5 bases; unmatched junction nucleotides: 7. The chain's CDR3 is CASSDRREGLETQYF. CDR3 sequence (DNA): TGTGCCAGCAGTGATCGGCGGGAGGGCCTTGAGACCCAGTACTTC.

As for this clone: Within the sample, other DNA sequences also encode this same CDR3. The CDR3 DNA is TGCGCCAGCAGCTTGGTCCTAGCGGGGTCTAGCACAGATACGCAGTATTTT. This translates into CASSLVLAGSSTDTQYF. This chain connects TRBV5-1 to TRBJ2-3; 9 nucleotides match TRBD2. CDR1 SGHRS and CDR2 YFSETQ come from the germline V gene. There are 17 residues in the CDR3. Germline trimming cut 0 bases from V and 0 bases from J; bases unmatched to any gene: 5.